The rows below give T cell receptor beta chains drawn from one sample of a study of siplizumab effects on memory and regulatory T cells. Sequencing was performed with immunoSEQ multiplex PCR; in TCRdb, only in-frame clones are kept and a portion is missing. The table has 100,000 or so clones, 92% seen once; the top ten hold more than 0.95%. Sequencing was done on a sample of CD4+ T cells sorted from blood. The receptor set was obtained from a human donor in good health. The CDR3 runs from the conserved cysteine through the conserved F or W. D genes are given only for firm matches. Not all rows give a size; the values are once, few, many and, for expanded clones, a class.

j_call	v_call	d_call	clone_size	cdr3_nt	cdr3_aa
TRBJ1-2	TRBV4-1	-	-	TGCGCCAGCAGCCAAGAGGTGTCTTTACCTAACTATGGCTACACCTTC	CASSQEVSLPNYGYTF
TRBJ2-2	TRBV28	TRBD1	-	TGTGCCAGCAGGCCGACCGGGACAGGGAGGACCGGGGAGCTGTTTTTT	CASRPTGTGRTGELFF
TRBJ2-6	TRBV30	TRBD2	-	TGTGCCTGGAGTCGGGCTAGCGGGGGCCTTAGGGCCAACGTCCTGACTTTC	CAWSRASGGLRANVLTF
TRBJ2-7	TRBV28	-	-	TGTGCCAGCAGTTTAGCAAATACCTACGAGCAGTACTTC	CASSLANTYEQYF
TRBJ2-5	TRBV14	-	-	TGTGCCAGCAGCCAAAACCCGGACAGAGGGGAGACCCAGTACTTC	CASSQNPDRGETQYF
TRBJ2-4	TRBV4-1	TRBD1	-	TGCGCCAGCAGCCGAGTCCAGGGGGACATTCAGTACTTC	CASSRVQGDIQYF
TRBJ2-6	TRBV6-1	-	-	TGTGCCAGCAGTCAGCTCTCTGGGGCCAACGTCCTGACTTTC	CASSQLSGANVLTF
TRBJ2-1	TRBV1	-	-	TGCACCAGCGCGTTTCGATTTGGTGTATCGGGACCGGATGAGCAGTTCTTC	CTSAFRFGVSGPDEQFF
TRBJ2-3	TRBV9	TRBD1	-	TGTGCCAGCAGCGAGGGACAGTACACAGATACGCAGTATTTT	CASSEGQYTDTQYF
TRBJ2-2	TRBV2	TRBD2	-	TGTGCCAGCACCTCTCCTAGCGGGAGGAACACCGGGGAGCTGTTTTTT	CASTSPSGRNTGELFF
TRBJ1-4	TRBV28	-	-	TGTGCCAGCAACCGACCCCAGGGCGGGAATGAAAAACTGTTTTTT	CASNRPQGGNEKLFF
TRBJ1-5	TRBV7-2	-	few	TGTGCCAGCAGCCCCCGGGGTCAGCCCCAGCATTTT	CASSPRGQPQHF
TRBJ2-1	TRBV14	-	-	TGTGCCAGCAGCCAAAAGAAGGCGTTGGGCGGTGAATTAACCTACAATGAGCAGTTCTTC	CASSQKKALGGELTYNEQFF
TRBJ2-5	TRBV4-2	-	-	TGTGCCAGCAGCCAAGACGTCGCTCGATCCGGAGAGACCCAGTACTTC	CASSQDVARSGETQYF